A selection of T cell receptor beta chains follows, all from one sample in a study of blood T cell repertoires in COVID-19. Profiling relied on immunoSEQ multiplex PCR, and the TCRdb table lists in-frame clones only, not all of them. The sample contains fewer than 350,000 clones, 85% of which appear only once. The material sequenced was PBMCs or T cells enriched from blood (not recorded which). The receptor source for this set is a woman aged 25 to 45 who had been exposed to COVID-19. Each CDR3 is given with its conserved first and last residue. D genes are given only for firm matches. The size field is filled for only some rows; it gives once, few, many or a size class.

TRBV5-1,NA,TRBJ2-1,NA,CASSFDMTSYNEQFF,TGCGCCAGCAGCTTCGACATGACCTCCTACAATGAGCAGTTCTTC
TRBV7-3,NA,TRBJ1-6,NA,CASSLNLAANSPLHF,TGTGCCAGCAGCTTAAATCTAGCGGCCAATTCACCCCTCCACTTT
TRBV28,TRBD1,TRBJ1-2,once,CASSSPGGGVYGYTF,TGTGCCAGCAGTTCTCCTGGAGGGGGCGTCTATGGCTACACCTTC
TRBV4-1,TRBD1,TRBJ2-1,NA,CASSQNRDRYNEQFF,TGCGCCAGCAGCCAAAACCGGGACAGATACAATGAGCAGTTCTTC
TRBV4-1,NA,TRBJ2-1,once,CASSQEGPEEGEQFF,TGCGCCAGCAGCCAAGAGGGACCCGAGGAGGGTGAGCAGTTCTTC
TRBV29-1,NA,TRBJ1-1,NA,CSVDLTYTEAFF,TGCAGCGTTGACCTAACCTACACTGAAGCTTTCTTT
TRBV5-5,TRBD1,TRBJ1-2,NA,CASSIRQGPPNYGYTF,TGTGCCAGCAGCATCAGACAGGGGCCCCCTAACTATGGCTACACCTTC
TRBV4-1,NA,TRBJ1-5,NA,CASSPVPLTEYSNQPQHF,TGCGCCAGCAGCCCAGTACCCTTGACGGAGTATAGCAATCAGCCCCAGCATTTT
TRBV2,TRBD1,TRBJ1-5,NA,CASSPGTGRDQPQHF,TGTGCCAGCAGTCCCGGGACAGGGAGGGATCAGCCCCAGCATTTT
TRBV5-4,NA,TRBJ1-5,NA,CASSTAGERQPQHF,TGTGCCAGCAGCACAGCAGGGGAGCGTCAGCCCCAGCATTTT
TRBV29-1,NA,TRBJ1-2,NA,CSVLQGSYGYTF,TGCAGCGTTTTACAGGGATCCTATGGCTACACCTTC
TRBV5-6,NA,TRBJ1-2,NA,CASSLPPADRSNYGYTF,TGTGCCAGCAGCTTGCCCCCCGCGGATAGGAGCAACTATGGCTACACCTTC
TRBV3-1/TRBV3-2,NA,TRBJ2-3,NA,CASSRRRGAIDTQYF,TGTGCCAGCAGCCGGCGTCGGGGGGCAATAGATACGCAGTATTTT
TRBV11-2,NA,TRBJ2-1,NA,CASSFTVRISYNEQFF,TGTGCCAGCAGCTTTACGGTACGAATCTCCTACAATGAGCAGTTCTTC
TRBV7-3,TRBD1,TRBJ1-1,NA,CASSTDYLQGAGYTEAFF,TGTGCCAGCAGCACAGACTATCTTCAGGGGGCGGGGTACACTGAAGCTTTCTTT
TRBV19,NA,TRBJ2-5,NA,CASSPLGGGVHLGTQYF,TGTGCCAGTAGCCCGCTGGGGGGGGGCGTTCATTTAGGGACCCAGTACTTC
TRBV5-1,TRBD2,TRBJ2-7,NA,CASSSASGGTSSYEQYF,TGCGCCAGCAGCTCAGCTAGCGGGGGTACCAGCTCCTACGAGCAGTACTTC
TRBV19,TRBD1,TRBJ1-3,NA,CASSIEGAEFSGNTIYF,TGTGCCAGTAGTATCGAGGGGGCGGAATTTTCCGGAAACACCATATATTTT
TRBV19,TRBD1,TRBJ2-5,NA,CASRTTGGGETQYF,TGTGCCAGTAGGACGACAGGGGGAGGGGAGACCCAGTACTTC
TRBV7-9,NA,TRBJ1-2,NA,CASSLPQLDGYTF,TGTGCCAGCAGCTTACCCCAGTTGGATGGCTACACCTTC
TRBV2,TRBD1,TRBJ1-4,NA,CASSDRQGAREKLFF,TGTGCCAGCAGCGACAGACAGGGGGCGCGGGAAAAACTGTTTTTT
TRBV19,TRBD2,TRBJ2-7,NA,CASSIKGSGRLVHEQYF,TGTGCCAGTAGTATAAAGGGTAGCGGGAGATTGGTCCACGAGCAGTACTTC
TRBV30,NA,TRBJ1-6,few,CAWTKDYSPLHF,TGTGCCTGGACTAAGGACTACTCACCCCTCCACTTT
TRBV5-1,TRBD1,TRBJ2-2,NA,CASSLTGAVNTGELFF,TGCGCCAGCAGCCTCACAGGGGCCGTGAACACCGGGGAGCTGTTTTTT
TRBV30,NA,TRBJ1-1,NA,CAWSVLLEAFF,TGTGCCTGGAGTGTCCTTTTAGAAGCTTTCTTT
TRBV4-1,NA,TRBJ1-2,NA,CASSLDNSYGYTF,TGCGCCAGCAGCCTCGACAATAGCTATGGCTACACCTTC
TRBV5-1,NA,TRBJ1-3,NA,CASSLAPGAGNTIYF,TGCGCCAGCAGCTTGGCCCCGGGGGCTGGAAACACCATATATTTT
TRBV2,TRBD2,TRBJ2-3,NA,CASSPLGGRDTDTQYF,TGTGCCAGCAGTCCCCTGGGCGGGAGAGACACAGATACGCAGTATTTT
TRBV28,NA,TRBJ2-2,NA,CATTAGERNTGELFF,TGTGCCACCACTGCAGGGGAACGAAACACCGGGGAGCTGTTTTTT
TRBV5-1,TRBD1,TRBJ2-5,NA,CASSSQTGAAETQYF,TGCGCCAGCAGTTCTCAGACAGGGGCGGCGGAGACCCAGTACTTC
TRBV27,TRBD2,TRBJ2-3,once,CASSPLAGGTDTQYF,TGTGCCAGCAGTCCTCTAGCGGGAGGGACAGATACGCAGTATTTT
TRBV27,TRBD2,TRBJ2-1,NA,CASSLLAVYNEQFF,TGTGCCAGCAGTTTACTAGCGGTATACAATGAGCAGTTCTTC
TRBV6-5,NA,TRBJ2-5,once,CASSLWQGGETQYF,TGTGCCAGCAGTTTGTGGCAGGGCGGAGAGACCCAGTACTTC
TRBV19,TRBD2,TRBJ2-1,NA,CASSPFLAGAFYNEQFF,TGTGCCAGTAGTCCTTTTCTAGCGGGAGCCTTCTACAATGAGCAGTTCTTC
TRBV28,TRBD1,TRBJ2-7,once,CASSWQGAGYEQYF,TGTGCCAGCAGTTGGCAGGGGGCGGGCTACGAGCAGTACTTC
TRBV3-1/TRBV3-2,NA,TRBJ1-4,NA,CASSSGGGYTNEKLFF,TGTGCCAGCAGCTCAGGCGGGGGGTATACAAATGAAAAACTGTTTTTT
TRBV30,TRBD1,TRBJ1-5,NA,CAWSGTGNQPQHF,TGTGCCTGGAGTGGGACAGGGAATCAGCCCCAGCATTTT
TRBV24-1,NA,TRBJ1-3,NA,CATSDSWAGSSGNTIYF,TGTGCCACCAGTGATTCCTGGGCGGGGAGCTCTGGAAACACCATATATTTT
TRBV30,NA,TRBJ1-2,NA,CAWSVSAGSYGYTF,TGTGCCTGGAGTGTTAGCGCTGGGTCCTATGGCTACACCTTC
TRBV28,TRBD1,TRBJ1-5,NA,CASSFSRDSLNQPQHF,TGTGCCAGCAGTTTTTCTAGGGACAGCCTAAATCAGCCCCAGCATTTT
TRBV24-1,TRBD2,TRBJ2-3,NA,CATSRPGRLAETDTQYF,TGTGCCACCAGTCGCCCTGGCAGACTAGCTGAAACAGATACGCAGTATTTT
TRBV4-3,NA,TRBJ2-4,NA,CASSQWYWGRAGYLAKNIQYF,TGCGCCAGCAGCCAGTGGTATTGGGGCAGGGCTGGATACTTAGCCAAAAACATTCAGTACTTC
TRBV28,NA,TRBJ2-7,NA,CATIRAYEQYF,TGTGCCACCATTCGGGCCTACGAGCAGTACTTC
TRBV28,NA,TRBJ2-7,NA,CASSQQGLSYEQYF,TGTGCCAGCAGTCAACAGGGCCTCTCCTACGAGCAGTACTTC
TRBV19,NA,TRBJ1-2,NA,CASSGNTGPYGYTF,TGTGCCAGTAGTGGCAATACAGGTCCCTATGGCTACACCTTC
TRBV28,NA,TRBJ2-3,NA,CASSSREGFTDTQYF,TGTGCCAGCAGTTCCCGAGAGGGCTTCACAGATACGCAGTATTTT
TRBV14,NA,TRBJ2-7,NA,CASAQAPPYEQYF,TGTGCCAGCGCACAGGCCCCCCCCTACGAGCAGTACTTC
TRBV6-5,NA,TRBJ2-1,NA,CASRRHGTPNEQFF,TGTGCCAGCAGACGTCACGGGACACCCAATGAGCAGTTCTTC
TRBV19,NA,TRBJ2-3,NA,CASSITRLPQYF,TGTGCCAGTAGTATAACTAGGTTGCCGCAGTATTTT
TRBV24-1,TRBD2,TRBJ2-1,NA,CATSAEAGVYNEQFF,TGTGCCACCAGTGCTGAAGCGGGAGTGTACAATGAGCAGTTCTTC
TRBV7-9,TRBD1,TRBJ1-1,NA,CASSLAGQGIVVEAFF,TGTGCCAGCAGCTTAGCGGGACAGGGGATCGTCGTTGAAGCTTTCTTT
TRBV7-9,TRBD1,TRBJ2-7,NA,CASSHWDRFLSEQYF,TGTGCCAGCAGCCACTGGGACAGATTCCTCTCCGAGCAGTACTTC
TRBV7-8,NA,TRBJ1-1,NA,CASSLYSEAFF,TGTGCCAGCAGCTTATACAGTGAAGCTTTCTTT
TRBV3-1/TRBV3-2,TRBD1,TRBJ2-2,once,CASSQIGQGAAGELFF,TGTGCCAGCAGCCAAATAGGGCAGGGGGCGGCCGGGGAGCTGTTTTTT
TRBV28,NA,TRBJ2-7,NA,CASSLRGYEQYF,TGTGCCAGCAGTTTAAGGGGGTACGAGCAGTACTTC
TRBV5-4,TRBD1,TRBJ1-2,NA,CASSTKQGAENNVYGYTF,TGTGCCAGCAGCACCAAACAGGGGGCGGAAAATAATGTCTATGGCTACACCTTC
TRBV6-5,TRBD1,TRBJ1-5,few,CASRGTGENQPQHF,TGTGCCAGCAGAGGGACAGGGGAAAATCAGCCCCAGCATTTT
TRBV19,TRBD1,TRBJ1-4,NA,CASSTGQGASSNEKLFF,TGTGCCAGTAGTACGGGACAGGGGGCCAGTTCTAATGAAAAACTGTTTTTT
TRBV4-1,NA,TRBJ2-3,NA,CASSLGRQGGSSSTDTQYF,TGCGCCAGCAGCCTCGGTCGACAGGGAGGATCCTCTAGCACAGATACGCAGTATTTT